Presented here are 10 T cell receptor beta chains from one specimen sequenced in a study of chemoradiotherapy in HPV16-positive cancers. TCRdb's table, derived via immunoSEQ multiplex PCR, lists solely in-frame clones and lacks some. The sample contains around 17,000 clones, under 90% of which appear only once. Sequencing was performed on blood, taken from a patient who underwent chemoradiotherapy. Source of these receptors: a human donor with HPV-associated anogenital cancer.

The V gene is TRBV19, the J gene TRBJ2-1, with D perhaps TRBD1 (6 bases). In germline, CDR1 is LNHDA, CDR2 SQIVND (reference sequence). The CDR3 loop spans 13 amino acids. V lost 5 bases and J 5 bases, leaving 10 bases between the germline ends. The CDR3 protein is CASSGGGHNEQFF. The DNA for the CDR3 is TGTGCCAGTAGTGGGGGCGGCCACAATGAGCAGTTCTTC.

This clone was found once. The chain is built from TRBV28 and TRBJ2-7; 10 nucleotides align to TRBD2. This CDR3 is 15 amino acids long. The J segment lost 2 bases and the V segment lost 6 bases, leaving 7 bases of the junction unmatched. In germline, CDR1 is MDHEN, CDR2 SYDVKM. For the CDR3, the DNA is TGTGCCAGCAGCGGGGCTAGCGGGGGTGCCTACGAGCAGTACTTC. This translates into CASSGASGGAYEQYF.

The chain carries TRBV7-9 and TRBJ2-7; no reliable D call. The germline V gene has CDR1 SEHNR and CDR2 FQNEAQ (reference sequence). CDR3 length: 11 residues. The V gene lost 5 bases and the J gene lost 3 bases, with 5 bases spanning the gap. CDR3 region: CASSPNYEQYF. The CDR3 nucleotides read TGTGCCAGCAGCCCAAACTACGAGCAGTACTTC. Full variable domain (outside the CDR3, taken from reference TRBV7-9 and TRBJ2-7): DTGVSQNPRHKITKRGQNVTFRCDPISEHNRLYWYRQTLGQGPEFLTYFQNEAQLEKSRLLSDRFSAERPKGSFSTLEIQRTEQGDSAMYLCASSPNYEQYFGPGTRLTVT.

This chain joins TRBV7-3 and TRBJ2-2; D is unclear. Trimming shortened V by 5 bases and J by 1 base, and 8 bases separated the two germline ends. The CDR3 has 14 residues. Germline V gene lookup returns CDR1 SGHTA and CDR2 FQGTGA. DNA of the CDR3: TGTGCCAGCAGCCCCCAAGGGAACACCGGGGAGCTGTTTTTT. Translated: CASSPQGNTGELFF.

This clone was seen just once. The chain couples TRBV4-1 to TRBJ1-3; unclear D gene. The CDR3 contains 15 residues. CDR1 MGHRA and CDR2 YSYEKL come from the germline V gene. V lost 0 bases, J lost 3 bases, and 9 bases lay in between. This CDR3 reads CASSQDLGIGNTIYF. For the CDR3, the DNA is TGCGCCAGCAGCCAAGATCTTGGGATTGGAAACACCATATATTTT.

The chain links TRBV6-6 to TRBJ2-6; 7 bases match TRBD2. Trimming took 8 bases from V and 3 from J; bases not matched to a gene: 4. CDR3 length: 14 residues. Germline V CDR1 and CDR2: MNHNY, SVGAGI (reference sequence). The CDR3 nucleotides read TGTGCCAGCGGGGAGGGGTTTGGGGCCAACGTCCTGACTTTC. It yields the protein CASGEGFGANVLTF.

The rearrangement uses TRBV5-1 and TRBJ1-5, with D uncertain. Trimming shortened V by 0 bases and J by 4 bases, and 5 bases separated the two germline ends. Germline V CDR1 and CDR2: SGHRS, YFSETQ. The CDR3 loop spans 13 amino acids. CDR3 in DNA: TGCGCCAGCAGCTTGGATGGTAATCAGCCCCAGCATTTT. This sequence encodes CASSLDGNQPQHF.

This rearrangement joins TRBV11-2 to TRBJ2-1; tentative D call: TRBD2 (5 bases). Trimming shortened V by 5 bases and J by 0 bases, and 14 bases separated the two germline ends. This CDR3 is built from 16 residues. From germline, CDR1 is SGHAT and CDR2 FQNNGV. This chain's CDR3 is CASSDPIGSSYNEQFF. The CDR3 DNA reads as TGTGCCAGCAGCGATCCGATAGGGAGCTCCTACAATGAGCAGTTCTTC.

The chain links TRBV6-1 to TRBJ1-2, with D possibly being TRBD1 (6 bases). V gave up 2 bases and J gave up 6 bases, with 10 bases separating them. Germline V gene lookup returns CDR1 MNHNS and CDR2 SASEGT. The CDR3 sequence is 13 residues long. CDR3 sequence (DNA): TGTGCCAGCAGTGAATTGACAGGCGATGGCTACACCTTC. It translates to CASSELTGDGYTF.

The rearrangement joins TRBV9 to TRBJ1-5; possible D gene TRBD1, 5 bases. Trimming removed 0 bases from V and 3 bases from J, with 7 bases in between. The CDR3 is made up of 14 amino acids. Germline V gives CDR1 SGDLS, CDR2 YYNGEE. The CDR3 sequence is CASSVDGANQPQHF. The CDR3 DNA reads TGTGCCAGCAGCGTAGACGGGGCCAATCAGCCCCAGCATTTT.